Sequencing of this T cell receptor (beta chain) was carried out in a study of blood T cell repertoires in COVID-19. V lost 5 bases to trimming and J lost 4 bases, with 8 bases between them. Germline V gene data show CDR1 as MDHEN and CDR2 as SYDVKM. This CDR3 comprises 12 residues. Only in-frame clones appear in the TCRdb table, and some are missing; sequencing was by immunoSEQ multiplex PCR. The table has some 80,000 clones, about four fifths seen once. The chain carries TRBV28 and TRBJ1-1; tentatively, D is TRBD1 (6 bases). The source material was peripheral blood. The clonotype comes from a human donor in a cohort sampled during active COVID-19. In DNA form, the CDR3 reads TGTGCCAGCAGTACCAGGGGCACTGAAGCTTTCTTT. Residues: CASSTRGTEAFF.